These 6 T cell receptor beta chains came from one sample sequenced in a study of beta chain features in type 1 diabetes (dated by TCRdb to 2016 to 2019). Results and caveats for the whole study, not just this receptor: A moderate but significant shortening of TCRB CDR3 length was observed in type 1 diabetes patients in all four CD4+ subsets.

Antigens of these TCRs are unknown. The receptor library was made with the immunoSEQ multiplex PCR assay. All of the isolated RNA was reverse transcribed with the High Capacity cDNA Reverse Transcription Kit, so expressed TCRB transcripts were sequenced. As stored in TCRdb, this immuneACCESS dataset retains in-frame rearrangements with V and J assigned. A fraction of the clones does not appear; measured against another copy, unresolved V genes explain less than half of the discrepancy, and the remainder lacks a known reason. This sample lists about 68,000 clones; around 49% were detected once. Of the sample, 0.65% to 0.85% falls within the top ten clones. Material for sequencing was central memory CD4+ T cells from blood. The receptor source for this set is a man between 25 and 39 years old with type 1 diabetes.

This clone appeared a few times. This rearrangement joins TRBV4-2 to TRBJ2-3, with a tentative D call TRBD2 (6 bases). The germline V gene has CDR1 LGHNA and CDR2 YNFKEQ. The CDR3 is 14 amino acids. The ends were cut back, 4 bases at V and 3 bases at J, with 11 bases in the middle. The CDR3 DNA reads as TGTGCCAGCAGCCTTGGGACTCAAACAGATACGCAGTATTTT. This encodes CASSLGTQTDTQYF.

This clone has just a few counts. The chain joins TRBV2 to TRBJ1-5; weak D call: TRBD1 (5 bases). The length of the CDR3 is 13 residues. Trimming removed 6 bases at V and 7 bases at J, with 13 bases between. Germline V lookup: CDR1 SNHLY, CDR2 FYNNEI. CDR3 nucleotides: TGTGCCAGCAGAGGAAGCAGGGAACAGCCCCAGCATTTT. This encodes CASRGSREQPQHF.

This chain joins TRBV6-5 and TRBJ1-1; 7 nucleotides align to TRBD1. The germline V gene encodes CDR1 MNHEY and CDR2 SVGAGI. J lost 5 bases, V lost 5 bases, and 8 bases had no gene match. This CDR3 is built from 14 residues. CDR3: CASSLTGPRTEAFF. The DNA of the CDR3 is TGTGCCAGCAGTCTGACAGGGCCTCGGACTGAAGCTTTCTTT.

This clone was observed a few times. This chain uses TRBV11-2 with TRBJ2-5; 7 bases are a match to TRBD2. J was trimmed by 5 bases and V by 0 bases; bases with no gene match: 3. The CDR3 totals 14 residues. From germline, CDR1 is SGHAT and CDR2 FQNNGV. CDR3 loop: CASSLDFGGETQYF. CDR3 DNA sequence: TGTGCCAGCAGCTTAGATTTCGGGGGGGAGACCCAGTACTTC.

J is TRBJ2-4 and V is TRBV29-1; TRBD1 aligns across 8 bases. The CDR3 runs 16 residues. The germline CDR1 and CDR2 sequences are SQVTM and ANQGSEA. Trimming took 8 bases from V and 0 from J; bases not matched to a gene: 12. The CDR3 protein is CSPLQGGKRAKNIQYF. The CDR3 DNA is TGCAGCCCCTTACAGGGGGGTAAGCGAGCCAAAAACATTCAGTACTTC.

Regarding this clone: The same CDR3 can be traced to other DNA sequences in this sample. The V call is TRBV6-1, the J call TRBJ1-1, with D possibly TRBD1 on 6 matching bases. This CDR3 has 14 residues. The germline V gene encodes CDR1 MNHNS and CDR2 SASEGT. Trimming shortened V by 2 bases and J by 5 bases, and 12 bases separated the two germline ends. The CDR3 coding sequence is TGTGCCAGCAGTGAAAATCAGGGGCGGACTGAAGCTTTCTTT. Protein: CASSENQGRTEAFF.